This T cell receptor beta chain was documented in a study of blood T cells in healthy people across ages. As concerns this clonotype: Antigen: not known. The germline gene is not matched at one end of the junction; a read error may be the cause.

Germline V gene lookup returns CDR1 MGHRA and CDR2 YSYEKL. CDR3 length: 15 amino acids. Overall study results and limits: No conclusive comparison of naive versus antigen-experienced cells was possible with unsorted PBMCs.

With a J-beta primer mix and a sample-barcoded 5' primer, a second PCR ran about 6 to 11 cycles. Using its own MiXCR run on the 5' RACE reads, TCRdb lists one record per CDR3 protein. This repertoire shows roughly 1,500,000 distinct CDR3 sequences, 34% found once; its top ten account for 11%. This rearrangement joins TRBV4-1 to TRBJ1-2; D gene ambiguous. Sequencing input: blood. The clonotype originates from a woman aged 25 to 45 in good health. In DNA form, the CDR3 reads TGCGCCAGCAGCCAAGGACCGACCAACCTCTATGGCCACACCTTC. This codes for CASSQGPTNLYGHTF.